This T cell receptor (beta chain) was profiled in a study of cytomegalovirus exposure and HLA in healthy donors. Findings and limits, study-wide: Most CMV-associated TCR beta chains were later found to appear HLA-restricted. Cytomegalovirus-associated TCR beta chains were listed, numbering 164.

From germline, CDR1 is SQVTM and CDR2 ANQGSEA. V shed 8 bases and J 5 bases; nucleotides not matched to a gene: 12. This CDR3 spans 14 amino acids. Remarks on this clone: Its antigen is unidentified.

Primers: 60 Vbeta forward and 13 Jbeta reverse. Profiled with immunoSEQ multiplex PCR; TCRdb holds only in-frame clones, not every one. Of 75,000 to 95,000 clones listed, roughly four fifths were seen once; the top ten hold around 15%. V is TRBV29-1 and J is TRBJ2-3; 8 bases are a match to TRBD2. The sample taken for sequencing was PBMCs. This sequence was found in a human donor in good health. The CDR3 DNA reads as TGCAGCAACTTCGGGACTAGTCTTGTAGATACGCAGTATTTT. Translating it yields CSNFGTSLVDTQYF.